What follows are 9 T cell receptor beta chains derived from one specimen sequenced in a study of Tregs in tolerant kidney transplant recipients. Sequencing used immunoSEQ multiplex PCR; TCRdb keeps in-frame clones, though not all of them. Among about 64,000 clones listed, roughly 86% were seen once. The nonmyeloablative bone marrow transplants came from related graft donors, with transient mixed chimerism. Material: CD4+ T cells from blood (PBMCs), obtained 6 months after the transplant. These receptors were obtained from a human patient who received a combined kidney and bone marrow transplant. The T cells may come from the graft donor.

The rearrangement links TRBV30 to TRBJ2-1; no clear D. Germline V gene sequence: CDR1 GTSNPN, CDR2 SVGIG (reference sequence). The CDR3 is 13 residues long. Trimming cost V 3 bases and J 4 bases, with 10 bases left between them. CDR3 protein: CAWSLDGYNEQFF. The CDR3 bases are TGTGCCTGGAGCCTCGACGGGTACAATGAGCAGTTCTTC.

This rearrangement joins TRBV19 to TRBJ1-2, with D maybe TRBD1 (5 bases). The V gene's germline CDR1 is LNHDA and CDR2 SQIVND (reference sequence). CDR3 length: 14 residues. Between the trimmed V and J ends, which lost 2 bases and 6 bases, there was a span of 13 bases. CDR3 amino acids: CASSIFRGRDGYTF. The CDR3 DNA follows: TGTGCCAGTAGTATATTTAGGGGTAGGGATGGCTACACCTTC.

The chain employs TRBV6-1 and TRBJ2-7; 10 nucleotides agree with TRBD1. The CDR3 sequence is 13 residues long. Trimming at V came to 10 bases and at J to 3 bases, leaving 6 bases not matched to a gene. Germline V CDR1 and CDR2: MNHNS, SASEGT. The CDR3 region is CAIRTGGFYEQYF. The CDR3 coding sequence is TGTGCCATCCGGACAGGGGGATTCTACGAGCAGTACTTC.

This rearrangement joins TRBV5-1 to TRBJ1-1, with 7 bases aligning to TRBD1. V gave up 4 bases and J gave up 3 bases; unmatched junction bases: 9. Per the germline V gene, CDR1 is SGHRS and CDR2 is YFSETQ. This CDR3 has 15 amino acids. CDR3 protein: CASSPRDRGYTEAFF. CDR3 DNA sequence: TGCGCCAGCAGCCCCCGGGACAGAGGGTACACTGAAGCTTTCTTT. Filled out from reference TRBV5-1 and TRBJ1-1, the complete variable domain reads KAGVTQTPRYLIKTRGQQVTLSCSPISGHRSVSWYQQTPGQGLQFLFEYFSETQRNKGNFPGRFSGRQFSNSRSEMNVSTLELGDSALYLCASSPRDRGYTEAFFGQGTRLTVV.

This chain connects TRBV7-2 to TRBJ1-2; no clear D. The CDR3 has 13 amino acids. V gave up 5 bases and J gave up 0 bases, with 7 bases separating them. Germline V gives CDR1 SGHTA, CDR2 FQGNSA. Written as DNA, the CDR3 is TGTGCCAGCAGCCCTGGCCCTAACTATGGCTACACCTTC. Translating it yields CASSPGPNYGYTF.

The V call is TRBV5-1, the J call TRBJ1-2; D perhaps matches TRBD1 (5 bases). V was trimmed by 1 base and J by 5 bases, leaving 12 bases between them. This CDR3 comprises 14 residues. CDR1 and CDR2 from the germline V gene are SGHRS and YFSETQ. The CDR3: CASSLYGGEYGYTF. DNA of the CDR3: TGCGCCAGCAGCTTGTATGGGGGGGAATATGGCTACACCTTC.

The chain has TRBV27 and TRBJ1-4; possible D gene TRBD1, 6 bases. Germline assignment: CDR1 MNHEY and CDR2 SMNVEV (reference sequence). V was shortened by 5 bases and J by 8 bases, with 12 bases between the two germline ends. This CDR3 has 13 residues. CDR3: CASSRGQTEKLFF. The CDR3 DNA reads TGTGCCAGCAGTCGCGGACAGACCGAAAAACTGTTTTTT.

The chain uses TRBV7-2 and TRBJ2-7; 11 bases match TRBD2. Germline values: CDR1 SGHTA, CDR2 FQGNSA. The CDR3 length is 15 residues. Trimming removed 3 bases from V and 3 bases from J; junction bases left unmatched: 4. The CDR3 reads CASSLASGGIYEQYF. As DNA, the CDR3 is TGTGCCAGCAGCTTGGCTAGCGGGGGGATCTACGAGCAGTACTTC.

The genes are TRBV7-3 and TRBJ2-2, with D maybe TRBD2 (7 bases). V was clipped by 1 base and J by 3 bases, with 9 bases between them. This CDR3 is 15 amino acids long. Germline CDR1 is SGHTA and CDR2 is FQGTGA. The CDR3 DNA sequence: TGTGCCAGCAGCTTAAACGGGGGGCACACCGGGGAGCTGTTTTTT. It yields the protein CASSLNGGHTGELFF.